This entry lists 16 T cell receptor beta chains sequenced from one sample in a study of post-analysis software for immune sequencing data (dated by TCRdb to 2013 to 2016). General findings and caveats noted by the study authors: Significantly higher frequencies in patients than in controls were found for about five TRBV segments, including TRBV5-6, TRBV5-1 and TRBV20-1.

No cognate antigen is known for these TCRs. Library prep was done by PCR. The instrument was an Illumina HiSeq 2500. Unique molecular identifiers were incorporated into TCR beta cDNA libraries to reduce PCR and sequencing biases. Clones were called with MiXCR by TCRdb after fastp trimmed the public reads at Q25, and only in-frame beta chains were retained. Rows matching on CDR3 protein sequence are summarized as one entry with the most common DNA and genes. The sample data list around 500,000 distinct CDR3 sequences, and about a third of these were observed just once. Roughly 6% of the sample lies in the top ten. The sequenced sample consisted of blood. Receptor source: a girl between 2 and 17 years old with multiple sclerosis.

The V and J genes are TRBV6-1 and TRBJ1-1, with D uncertain. The CDR3 runs to 13 residues. Germline V lookup: CDR1 MNHNS, CDR2 SASEGT. The germline V and J ends were trimmed by 7 bases and 2 bases, with 11 bases remaining between them. The CDR3 loop is CASTRTENTEAFF. The CDR3 DNA sequence: TGTGCCAGCACCCGAACAGAAAACACTGAAGCTTTCTTT.

This chain uses TRBV12-3 or TRBV12-4 with TRBJ1-2; 7 positions agree with TRBD1. The CDR3 runs 14 residues. With V trimmed by 4 bases and J by 8 bases, 10 bases remained unmatched. The CDR3, as DNA: TGTGCCAGCAGTTCCGCCGACAGGGCGACGGGCTACACCTTC. Translating gives CASSSADRATGYTF.

The V and J genes are TRBV11-2 and TRBJ2-1; D is undetermined. Per germline, CDR1 SGHAT and CDR2 FQNNGV. This CDR3 has 14 amino acids. Trimming stripped 4 bases from V and 8 bases from J, with 15 bases between. CDR3 amino acids: CASSSPLADYEQFF. In DNA, the CDR3 is TGTGCCAGCAGCTCCCCCTTAGCAGACTATGAGCAGTTCTTC.

The V call is TRBV4-1, the J call TRBJ2-1, with a possible D match to TRBD1 (5 bases). The CDR3 sequence is 12 residues long. Deletions cut 7 bases from V and 5 bases from J, with 9 bases between. The germline V gene has CDR1 MGHRA and CDR2 YSYEKL. DNA of the CDR3: TGCGCCAGCAAGACAGTCCACAATGAGCAGTTCTTC. It yields the protein CASKTVHNEQFF.

CDR3 coding DNA: TGTGCCAGCAGCCAAGCTGGAGGGAGATGGGTCCAAGAGACCCAGTACTTC. This encodes CASSQAGGRWVQETQYF. This chain connects TRBV3-1 to TRBJ2-5; tentatively, D is TRBD2 (6 bases). The CDR3 is 17 residues long. Per germline, CDR1 LGHDT and CDR2 YNNKEL (reference sequence). Trimming took 1 base from V and 1 from J, leaving 16 bases between them.

This clonotype was recorded a few times. This chain links TRBV5-1 with TRBJ2-2, with TRBD2 matching 13 bases. Germline assignment: CDR1 SGHRS and CDR2 YFSETQ. The CDR3 runs 16 residues. Trimming took 0 bases from V and 5 from J; bases not matched to a gene: 1. CDR3 region: CASSLEGLAGTGELFF. In DNA form, the CDR3 reads TGCGCCAGCAGCTTGGAGGGACTAGCGGGGACCGGGGAGCTGTTTTTT.

V is TRBV24-1 and J is TRBJ2-3; 7 bases map to TRBD1. V dropped 3 bases and J dropped 1; count of bases not matched to a gene: 6. CDR1 KGHDR and CDR2 SFDVKD come from the germline V gene. The CDR3 covers 16 residues. The CDR3 nucleotides read TGTGCCACCAGTGATCCCCGGGACAGCCGCACAGATACGCAGTATTTT. Residues: CATSDPRDSRTDTQYF.

The CDR3 DNA is TGTGCCAGCAGCTTACCGGGGCTAGCCAAAAACATTCAGTACTTC. As protein: CASSLPGLAKNIQYF. The chain has TRBV7-9 and TRBJ2-4, with D perhaps assigned TRBD1 or TRBD2 (5 bases each). The CDR3 totals 15 residues. The V end was cut by 2 bases, the J end by 0 bases, with 8 bases between. Germline V gives CDR1 SEHNR, CDR2 FQNEAQ (reference sequence).

V is TRBV25-1 and J is TRBJ1-2; D is possibly TRBD1 (6 bases). Germline CDR1 MGHDK, CDR2 SYGVNS. This CDR3 comprises 12 residues. Trimming took off 6 bases at V and 3 bases at J, with 8 bases between the two ends. This CDR3 is CASRQGDYGYTF. The DNA for the CDR3 is TGTGCCAGCAGACAGGGTGACTATGGCTACACCTTC.

The chain recombines TRBV2 with TRBJ2-3, with 10 bases fitting TRBD2. Germline CDR1 is SNHLY and CDR2 is FYNNEI. This CDR3 comprises 14 residues. The V gene end was trimmed by 9 bases and the J gene end by 4 bases; junction bases not matched to a gene: 7. The CDR3 here is CARTLAGNSDTQYF. CDR3 DNA sequence: TGTGCCAGGACACTAGCGGGGAACTCAGATACGCAGTATTTT.

V gene TRBV12-3 or TRBV12-4 combines with J gene TRBJ2-3; perhaps TRBD2 as D (5 bases). V lost 6 bases, J lost 4 bases, and 17 bases lay in between. The CDR3 is 15 amino acids. The CDR3 sequence: CASREGSKGADTQYF. The CDR3 DNA is TGTGCCAGCAGGGAAGGGAGTAAGGGCGCAGATACGCAGTATTTT.

The rearrangement joins TRBV11-3 to TRBJ1-2; a possible D gene is TRBD1 (5 bases). This CDR3 is built from 16 residues. V was trimmed by 2 bases and J by 2 bases, leaving 15 bases between them. Germline V gene data show CDR1 as SGHNT and CDR2 as YENEEA. This CDR3 is CASSLNEAGRNYGYTF. The CDR3, as DNA: TGTGCCAGCAGCTTAAACGAAGCAGGGAGAAACTATGGCTACACCTTC. The full variable domain, its missing parts supplied by reference TRBV11-3 and TRBJ1-2, is EAGVVQSPRYKIIEKKQPVAFWCNPISGHNTLYWYLQNLGQGPELLIRYENEEAVDDSQLPKDRFSAERLKGVDSTLKIQPAELGDSAVYLCASSLNEAGRNYGYTFGSGTRLTVV.

Of note for this clonotype: At one end, the junction sequence differs from germline, possibly due to a read error. V gene TRBV29-1 combines with J gene TRBJ2-3, with 7 positions matching TRBD1. Looked up from germline, CDR1 is SQVTM and CDR2 is ANQGSEA. CDR3 length equals 13 residues. The DNA for the CDR3 is TGCAGCGTAGAAAGGGGGCTGGGAGATGCGCAGTATTTT. It specifies CSVERGLGDAQYF.

J is TRBJ2-1 and V is TRBV9; TRBD2 is a possible D gene (5 bases). CDR3 length: 14 amino acids. Germline CDR1 is SGDLS and CDR2 is YYNGEE. The germline V and J ends were trimmed by 3 bases and 4 bases, with 11 bases remaining between them. The CDR3 DNA reads as TGTGCCAGCAGCGCTATGGACTTTTACAATGAGCAGTTCTTC. This encodes CASSAMDFYNEQFF.

The sample holds a few counts of this clonotype. V and J are TRBV5-1 and TRBJ2-6; D tentatively reads TRBD1 or TRBD2 (5 bases each). The germline V gene has CDR1 SGHRS and CDR2 YFSETQ. The CDR3 runs to 19 residues. V lost 1 base and J 4 bases, leaving 21 bases between the germline ends. Written as DNA, the CDR3 is TGCGCCAGCAGCTTGTCTATCCGGGACGGAGCCTGGGGGGCCAACGTCCTGACTTTC. This gives the protein CASSLSIRDGAWGANVLTF. Supplemented by reference TRBV5-1 and TRBJ2-6, the full variable domain reads KAGVTQTPRYLIKTRGQQVTLSCSPISGHRSVSWYQQTPGQGLQFLFEYFSETQRNKGNFPGRFSGRQFSNSRSEMNVSTLELGDSALYLCASSLSIRDGAWGANVLTFGAGSRLTVL.

This clonotype was picked up a small number of times. This rearrangement joins TRBV11-1 to TRBJ1-4, with D maybe TRBD1 (5 bases). The CDR3 consists of 14 residues. Germline CDR1 is SGHAT and CDR2 is FQDESV (reference sequence). V lost 3 bases and J 8 bases, leaving 13 bases between the germline ends. CDR3 protein: CASSLNSGAEKLFF. Written as DNA, the CDR3 is TGTGCCAGCAGCTTGAACAGCGGGGCCGAAAAACTGTTTTTT.